This entry is about one T cell receptor beta chain. The data were taken from a study of T cells in Graves' hyperthyroidism and ophthalmopathy. RNA transcripts gave rise to amplified TCR beta CDR3 regions. The HTBI primer set was used in a first-round RT-PCR of the TCR CDR3. One entry per CDR3 protein results from TCRdb running MiXCR on the multiplex PCR reads. The sample shows some 400,000 distinct CDR3 sequences, about 19% of them seen only once. The CDR3 is 11 residues long. From germline, CDR1 is SGHAT and CDR2 FQNNGV. V lost 9 bases and J lost 4, with 10 bases in between. The TCR sequence derives from a woman between 18 and 29 years old with Graves' hyperthyroidism. The chain recombines TRBV11-2 with TRBJ2-7; D is uncertain. The sequencing input was blood. CDR3 region: CARTGSYEQYF. CDR3 DNA: TGTGCCAGGACCGGCAGTTACGAGCAGTACTTC.